A selection of T cell receptor beta chains follows, all from one sample in a study of graft-versus-host responses after intestinal transplantation. Clones were sequenced by immunoSEQ multiplex PCR, and TCRdb holds only the in-frame ones, with some missing. The sample shows about 60,000 clones, around nine tenths of them seen only once. Source: ileum tissue, taken less than 400 days after transplant. The receptors come from a human patient who received an intestinal transplant, so some T cells may come from the graft donor. The CDR3 runs from the conserved cysteine through the conserved F or W. A D gene is named only where the DNA matches it firmly. Only part of the rows carry a size: once, few, many, or a class if the clone is expanded.

TRBV7-6	-	-	TRBJ2-1	CASSSPSLRGNEQFF	TGTGCCAGCAGCTCACCTAGTCTTAGGGGCAATGAGCAGTTCTTC
TRBV6-1	TRBD1	once	TRBJ1-2	CASSERQGAGYTF	TGTGCCAGCAGTGAAAGACAGGGCGCCGGCTACACCTTC
TRBV6-5	-	-	TRBJ2-3	CAIGRGLGADTQYF	TGTGCCATAGGGCGGGGTCTCGGCGCAGATACGCAGTATTTT
TRBV29-1	TRBD1	-	TRBJ2-5	CSVEAAGTGGRETQYF	TGCAGCGTCGAAGCGGCCGGGACAGGGGGCAGAGAGACCCAGTACTTC
TRBV21-1	-	-	TRBJ2-7	CASSNSVEQYF	TGTGCCAGCAGCAACTCCGTCGAGCAGTACTTC
TRBV2	-	-	TRBJ1-5	CASSGVGGGQPQHF	TGTGCCAGCAGTGGGGTAGGGGGTGGGCAGCCCCAGCATTTT
TRBV2	-	-	TRBJ1-6	CASSEGDNSPLHF	TGTGCCAGCAGTGAGGGTGATAATTCACCCCTCCACTTT
TRBV2	TRBD2	once	TRBJ2-3	CASALIAGGTDTQYF	TGTGCCAGCGCGCTCATAGCGGGGGGCACAGATACGCAGTATTTT
TRBV6-5	TRBD1	-	TRBJ1-2	CASSFGTGVGYTF	TGTGCCAGCAGTTTTGGGACAGGGGTAGGCTACACCTTC
TRBV28	TRBD2	once	TRBJ2-5	CASSRSRGLQETQYF	TGTGCCAGCAGTCGCTCTAGGGGACTACAAGAGACCCAGTACTTC
TRBV2	-	once	TRBJ1-5	CASQQWGESNQPQHF	TGTGCCAGCCAGCAGTGGGGGGAAAGCAATCAGCCCCAGCATTTT
TRBV2	TRBD2	-	TRBJ2-5	CASSASSGGFQETQYF	TGTGCCAGCAGCGCTTCTAGCGGAGGCTTTCAAGAGACCCAGTACTTC
TRBV4-1	-	-	TRBJ1-1	CASSTPLAMAFF	TGCGCCAGCAGTACACCCCTTGCCATGGCTTTCTTT
TRBV6-1	TRBD1	few	TRBJ2-3	CASSEWGTGRTDTQYF	TGTGCCAGCAGTGAATGGGGGACAGGGCGCACAGATACGCAGTATTTT
TRBV7-8	TRBD1	few	TRBJ2-3	CASSPIDRVGNTQYF	TGTGCCAGCAGCCCCATAGACAGGGTGGGGAATACGCAGTATTTT
TRBV5-1	-	-	TRBJ1-1	CASSHRDLSNTEAFF	TGCGCCAGCAGCCACAGGGACCTCTCAAACACTGAAGCTTTCTTT
TRBV30	TRBD2	-	TRBJ2-7	CAWSVGLAGYEQYF	TGTGCCTGGAGTGTCGGACTAGCGGGTTACGAGCAGTACTTC
TRBV7-3	TRBD2	-	TRBJ2-7	CASRSSGGYEQYF	TGTGCCAGCAGGTCATCGGGGGGTTACGAGCAGTACTTC
TRBV9	-	-	TRBJ2-1	CASSVGSSSYNEQFF	TGTGCCAGCAGCGTAGGATCAAGCTCCTACAATGAGCAGTTCTTC
TRBV15	-	-	TRBJ2-3	CATRSPGRTADTQYF	TGTGCCACCAGAAGTCCGGGAAGAACTGCAGATACGCAGTATTTT
TRBV7-9	TRBD1	-	TRBJ1-3	CASSTGQGVTRNTIYF	TGTGCCAGCAGTACCGGACAGGGGGTTACGCGAAACACCATATATTTT
TRBV6-6	-	-	TRBJ1-4	CASSSGALNEKLFF	TGTGCCAGCAGTTCCGGGGCCCTTAATGAAAAACTGTTTTTT
TRBV7-3	-	-	TRBJ1-1	CASRIQGGNTEAFF	TGTGCCAGCAGGATACAGGGCGGGAACACTGAAGCTTTCTTT
TRBV25-1	-	-	TRBJ2-3	CASSDGRSTDTQYF	TGTGCCAGCAGTGATGGCAGAAGCACAGATACGCAGTATTTT
TRBV4-1	TRBD2	-	TRBJ2-5	CASSQDKRDLKTQYF	TGCGCCAGCAGCCAAGATAAGCGGGACCTCAAGACCCAGTACTTC
TRBV6-1	-	few	TRBJ1-2	CASSEYREANYGYTF	TGTGCCAGCAGTGAATACAGGGAGGCTAACTATGGCTACACCTTC
TRBV27	TRBD1	-	TRBJ2-5	CASSLYRGETQYF	TGTGCCAGCAGTCTTTACAGGGGAGAGACCCAGTACTTC
TRBV7-9	-	-	TRBJ2-7	CASSFPGYPYEQYF	TGTGCCAGCAGCTTCCCAGGTTATCCCTACGAGCAGTACTTC
TRBV11-3	-	few	TRBJ1-2	CASSRLGRGYTF	TGTGCCAGCAGCCGGCTAGGAAGAGGCTACACCTTC
TRBV9	-	-	TRBJ2-1	CASSFGTYSQQFF	TGTGCCAGCAGCTTCGGGACATATTCTCAGCAGTTCTTC
TRBV27	-	-	TRBJ1-1	CASSNPGLTNTEAFF	TGTGCCAGCAGTAACCCCGGACTAACGAACACTGAAGCTTTCTTT
TRBV4-1	TRBD1	-	TRBJ1-2	CASSQVASRQGVVGGYTF	TGCGCCAGCAGCCAAGTCGCCTCAAGACAGGGAGTGGTGGGCGGCTACACCTTC
TRBV9	TRBD1	-	TRBJ2-7	CASSASVGTGAPYEQYF	TGTGCCAGCAGCGCATCGGTCGGGACAGGGGCGCCCTACGAGCAGTACTTC
TRBV7-2	-	-	TRBJ2-1	CASSFGRYNEQFF	TGTGCCAGCAGCTTCGGACGGTACAATGAGCAGTTCTTC
TRBV28	-	-	TRBJ2-5	CASSWTRGAQETQYF	TGTGCCAGCAGTTGGACCCGCGGGGCCCAAGAGACCCAGTACTTC
TRBV5-4	-	-	TRBJ2-7	CASSSLEEQYF	TGTGCCAGCAGCTCCCTAGAGGAGCAGTACTTC
TRBV19	-	once	TRBJ2-7	CASSRGPGTYEQYF	TGTGCCAGTAGTAGGGGGCCCGGCACCTACGAGCAGTACTTC
TRBV9	-	-	TRBJ2-1	CASSQGTKSQQFF	TGTGCCAGCAGCCAAGGGACAAAATCCCAGCAGTTCTTC
TRBV4-1	-	-	TRBJ2-7	CASSQGGGREQYF	TGCGCCAGCAGCCAAGGCGGGGGCCGCGAGCAGTACTTC
TRBV6-4	-	-	TRBJ1-5	CASSDTNQPQHF	TGTGCCAGCAGTGACACCAATCAGCCCCAGCATTTT
TRBV7-2	TRBD2	-	TRBJ2-3	CASSWAERGGTDTQYF	TGTGCCAGCAGCTGGGCTGAGCGGGGCGGCACAGATACGCAGTATTTT
TRBV5-1	-	-	TRBJ2-3	CASSPGGTDTQYF	TGCGCCAGCAGCCCTGGGGGGACAGATACGCAGTATTTT
TRBV4-1	TRBD1	-	TRBJ1-2	CASSQSRGQGDYGYTF	TGCGCCAGCAGCCAATCACGGGGGCAGGGGGACTATGGCTACACCTTC